This T cell receptor (beta chain) appears in the sequencing data of a study of blood T cell repertoires in COVID-19. The repertoire was sequenced with immunoSEQ multiplex PCR; TCRdb's copy has only in-frame clones and lacks some. Of 200,000 or so clones detected, around nine tenths appear once; the ten largest clones hold around 3%. The source of this sequence is a man aged 55 to 69 with acute or convalescent COVID-19. Sequencing was done on a sample of peripheral blood.

CDR3 sequence reads: CASSPDFWQGVGREQYF. The CDR3 DNA reads as TGTGCCAGCAGCCCTGATTTTTGGCAGGGTGTTGGGCGAGAGCAGTACTTC. The chain links TRBV11-2 to TRBJ2-7; tentatively, D is TRBD1 (5 bases). Trimming removed 5 bases from V and 7 bases from J, with 27 bases in between. Germline CDR1 SGHAT, CDR2 FQNNGV. The CDR3 extends over 17 amino acids.